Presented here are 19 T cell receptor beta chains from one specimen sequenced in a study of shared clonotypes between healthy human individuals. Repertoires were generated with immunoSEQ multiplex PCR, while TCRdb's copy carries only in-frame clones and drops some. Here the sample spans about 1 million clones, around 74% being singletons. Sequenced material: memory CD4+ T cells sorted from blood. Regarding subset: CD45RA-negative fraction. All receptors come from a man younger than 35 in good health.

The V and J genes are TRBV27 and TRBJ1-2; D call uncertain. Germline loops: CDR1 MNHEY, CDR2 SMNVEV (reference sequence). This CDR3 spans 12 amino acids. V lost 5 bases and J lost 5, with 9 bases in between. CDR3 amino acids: CASSTPGYGYTF. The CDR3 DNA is TGTGCCAGCAGTACCCCCGGGTATGGCTACACCTTC.

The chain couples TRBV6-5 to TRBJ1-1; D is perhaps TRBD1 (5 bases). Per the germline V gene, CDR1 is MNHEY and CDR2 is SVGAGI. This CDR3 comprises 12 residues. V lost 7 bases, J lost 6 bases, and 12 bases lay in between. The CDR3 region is CASTTPQAEAFF. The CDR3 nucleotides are TGTGCCAGCACCACCCCACAGGCTGAAGCTTTCTTT.

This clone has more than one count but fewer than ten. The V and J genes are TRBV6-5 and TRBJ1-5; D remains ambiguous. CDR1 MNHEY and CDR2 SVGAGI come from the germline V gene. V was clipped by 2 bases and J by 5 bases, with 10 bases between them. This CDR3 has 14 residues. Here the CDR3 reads CASSYSVGDQPQHF. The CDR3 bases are TGTGCCAGCAGTTACAGTGTCGGGGATCAGCCCCAGCATTTT.

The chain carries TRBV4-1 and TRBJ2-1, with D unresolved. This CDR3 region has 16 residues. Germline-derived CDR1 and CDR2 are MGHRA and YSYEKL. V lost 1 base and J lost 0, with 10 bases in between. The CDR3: CASSQGGRSSYNEQFF. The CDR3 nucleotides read TGCGCCAGCAGCCAAGGTGGGCGGAGCTCCTACAATGAGCAGTTCTTC.

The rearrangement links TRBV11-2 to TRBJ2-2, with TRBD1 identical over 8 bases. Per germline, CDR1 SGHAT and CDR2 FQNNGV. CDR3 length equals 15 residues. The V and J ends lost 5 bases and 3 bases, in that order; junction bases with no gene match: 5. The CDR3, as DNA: TGTGCCAGCAGCCGCGGACAGGGCGACACCGGGGAGCTGTTTTTT. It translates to CASSRGQGDTGELFF.

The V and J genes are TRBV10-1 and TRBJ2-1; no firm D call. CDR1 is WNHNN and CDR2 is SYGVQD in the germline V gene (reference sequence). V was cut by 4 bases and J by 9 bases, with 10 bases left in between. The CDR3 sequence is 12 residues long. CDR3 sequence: CASSGGFGEQFF. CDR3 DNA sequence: TGCGCCAGCAGTGGGGGTTTTGGTGAGCAGTTCTTC.

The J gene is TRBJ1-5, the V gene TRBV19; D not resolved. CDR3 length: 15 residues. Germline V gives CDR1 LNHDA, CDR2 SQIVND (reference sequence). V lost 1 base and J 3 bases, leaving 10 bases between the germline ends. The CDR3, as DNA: TGTGCCAGTAGTATAGGGCGGAGCATCAATCAGCCCCAGCATTTT. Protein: CASSIGRSINQPQHF.

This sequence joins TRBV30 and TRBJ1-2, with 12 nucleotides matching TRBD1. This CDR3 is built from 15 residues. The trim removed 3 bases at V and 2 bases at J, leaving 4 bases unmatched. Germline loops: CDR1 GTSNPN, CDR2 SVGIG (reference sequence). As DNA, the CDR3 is TGTGCCTGGAGGGCGGGACAGGGGGCGAACTATGGCTACACCTTC. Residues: CAWRAGQGANYGYTF.

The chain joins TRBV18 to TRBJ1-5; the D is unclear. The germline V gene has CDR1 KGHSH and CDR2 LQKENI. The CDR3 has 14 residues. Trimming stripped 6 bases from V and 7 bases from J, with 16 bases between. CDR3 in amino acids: CASSNGRAAQPQHF. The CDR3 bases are TGTGCCAGCTCCAACGGGCGGGCGGCCCAGCCCCAGCATTTT. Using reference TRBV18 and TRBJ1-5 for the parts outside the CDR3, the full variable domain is NAGVMQNPRHLVRRRGQEARLRCSPMKGHSHVYWYRQLPEEGLKFMVYLQKENIIDESGMPKERFSAEFPKEGPSILRIQQVVRGDSAAYFCASSNGRAAQPQHFGDGTRLSIL.

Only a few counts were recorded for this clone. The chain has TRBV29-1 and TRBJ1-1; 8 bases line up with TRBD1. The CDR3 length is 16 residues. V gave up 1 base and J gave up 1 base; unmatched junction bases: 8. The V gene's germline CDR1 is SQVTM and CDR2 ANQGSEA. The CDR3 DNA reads TGCAGCGTTGAAGCTCGACAGGGGTGGACGAACACTGAAGCTTTCTTT. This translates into CSVEARQGWTNTEAFF.

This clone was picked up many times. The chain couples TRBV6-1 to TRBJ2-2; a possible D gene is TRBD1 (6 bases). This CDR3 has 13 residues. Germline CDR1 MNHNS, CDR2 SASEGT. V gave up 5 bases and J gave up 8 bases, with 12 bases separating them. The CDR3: CASSLQGWGELFF. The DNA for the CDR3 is TGTGCCAGCAGTTTACAGGGTTGGGGGGAGCTGTTTTTT.

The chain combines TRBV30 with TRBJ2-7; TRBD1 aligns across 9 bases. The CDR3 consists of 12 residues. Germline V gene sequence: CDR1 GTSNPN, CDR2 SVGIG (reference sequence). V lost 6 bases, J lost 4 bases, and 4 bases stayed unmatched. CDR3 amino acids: CACRDRVYEQYF. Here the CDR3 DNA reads TGTGCCTGCCGGGACAGGGTTTACGAGCAGTACTTC.

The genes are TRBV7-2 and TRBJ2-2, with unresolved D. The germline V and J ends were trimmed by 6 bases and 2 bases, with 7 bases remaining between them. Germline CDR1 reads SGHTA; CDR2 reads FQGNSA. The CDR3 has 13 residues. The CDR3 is CASRSRNTGELFF. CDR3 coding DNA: TGTGCCAGCAGGTCTAGAAACACCGGGGAGCTGTTTTTT.

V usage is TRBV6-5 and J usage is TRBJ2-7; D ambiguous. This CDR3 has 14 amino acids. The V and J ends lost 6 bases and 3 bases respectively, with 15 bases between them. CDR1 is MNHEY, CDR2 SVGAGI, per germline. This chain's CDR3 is CASSALQTVYEQYF. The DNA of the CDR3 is TGTGCCAGCAGCGCCCTTCAGACCGTCTACGAGCAGTACTTC.

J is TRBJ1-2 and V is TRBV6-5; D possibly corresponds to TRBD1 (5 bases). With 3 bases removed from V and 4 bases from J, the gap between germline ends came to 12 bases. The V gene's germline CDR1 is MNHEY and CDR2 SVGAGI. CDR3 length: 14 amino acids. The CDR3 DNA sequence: TGTGCCAGCAGTTATGTCAGGGAAGGCTATGGCTACACCTTC. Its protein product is CASSYVREGYGYTF.

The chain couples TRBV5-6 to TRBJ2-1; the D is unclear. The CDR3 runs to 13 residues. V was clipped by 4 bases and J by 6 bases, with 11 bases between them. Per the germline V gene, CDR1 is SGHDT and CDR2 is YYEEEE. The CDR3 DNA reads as TGTGCCAGCAGCCCCGGTTTTATCAATGAGCAGTTCTTC. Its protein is CASSPGFINEQFF.

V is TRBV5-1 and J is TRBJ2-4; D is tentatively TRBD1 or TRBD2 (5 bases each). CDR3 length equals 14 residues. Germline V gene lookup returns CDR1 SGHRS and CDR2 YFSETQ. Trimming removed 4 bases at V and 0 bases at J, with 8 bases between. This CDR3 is CASSAGTAKNIQYF. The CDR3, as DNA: TGCGCCAGCAGCGCCGGGACAGCCAAAAACATTCAGTACTTC.

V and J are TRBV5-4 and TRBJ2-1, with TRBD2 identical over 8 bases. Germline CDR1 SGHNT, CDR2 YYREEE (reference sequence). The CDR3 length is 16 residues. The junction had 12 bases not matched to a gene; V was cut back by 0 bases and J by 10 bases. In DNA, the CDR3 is TGTGCCAGCAGCTTGGCCGGCTCTAGCGGGTTCCTCGAGCAGTTCTTC. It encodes CASSLAGSSGFLEQFF.

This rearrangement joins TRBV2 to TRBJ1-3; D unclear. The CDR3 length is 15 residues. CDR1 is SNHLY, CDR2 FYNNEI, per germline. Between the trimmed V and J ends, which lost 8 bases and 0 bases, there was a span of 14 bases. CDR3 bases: TGTGCCAGCCAATTAGGACCTGTCTCTGGAAACACCATATATTTT. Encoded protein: CASQLGPVSGNTIYF. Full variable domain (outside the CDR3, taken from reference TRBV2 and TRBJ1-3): EPEVTQTPSHQVTQMGQEVILRCVPISNHLYFYWYRQILGQKVEFLVSFYNNEISEKSEIFDDQFSVERPDGSNFTLKIRSTKLEDSAMYFCASQLGPVSGNTIYFGEGSWLTVV.